A selection of T cell receptor beta chains follows, all from one sample in a study of blood T cell repertoires in COVID-19. Sequenced by immunoSEQ multiplex PCR; TCRdb stores in-frame clones only, minus some. The sample consists of roughly 500,000 clones, 89% of them appearing once. The sample taken for sequencing was peripheral blood. These TCRs come from a man between 18 and 29 years old with COVID-19, enrolled during active disease. CDR3s include the opening cysteine and the closing phenylalanine or tryptophan. A D gene is named only where the DNA matches it firmly. Clone sizes are given selectively: once, few, many, or a class where the clone is expanded.

CDR3nt | CDR3aa | j_gene | d_gene | len | abundance | v_gene
TGCAGTGCTAGCAGATCCAGGGAACTGTTTTTT | CSASRSRELFF | TRBJ1-4 | . | 11 | . | TRBV20-1
TGTGCCAGCAGCCTTCAGTTCCGGGTTAAAGATACGCAGTATTTT | CASSLQFRVKDTQYF | TRBJ2-3 | . | 15 | . | TRBV5-4
TGTGCCAGCAGCTTAGGCGCGGGATACAATGAGCAGTTCTTC | CASSLGAGYNEQFF | TRBJ2-1 | . | 14 | . | TRBV7-2
TGCGCCAGCAGCGGGGGGCGTCACACTGAAGCTTTCTTT | CASSGGRHTEAFF | TRBJ1-1 | . | 13 | few | TRBV10-2
TGTGCCAGCAGTGAACGGCAGGGGGGCATGCAGCCCCAGCATTTT | CASSERQGGMQPQHF | TRBJ1-5 | TRBD1 | 15 | . | TRBV2
TGTGCCAGCAGCCCGGCGGGGGTAAACACTGAAGCTTTCTTT | CASSPAGVNTEAFF | TRBJ1-1 | . | 14 | . | TRBV7-2
TGTGCCAGCAGCAAGCTAGGGGTGGACACTGAAGCTTTCTTT | CASSKLGVDTEAFF | TRBJ1-1 | . | 14 | . | TRBV5-8
TGTGCCAGCAGCGTAGAAGCCCAGGGAGGTGGCTACACCTTC | CASSVEAQGGGYTF | TRBJ1-2 | . | 14 | . | TRBV9
TGTGCCAGCAGCCCTAGCGGGAGAAGGAATGAGCAGTTCTTC | CASSPSGRRNEQFF | TRBJ2-1 | TRBD2 | 14 | . | TRBV11-3
TGTGCCAGCAGTGAACTACTGCCCTACGAGCAGTACTTC | CASSELLPYEQYF | TRBJ2-7 | . | 13 | . | TRBV6-1
TGTGCCTGGAGTGGCGGGGCTGGGGCCAACGTCCTGACTTTC | CAWSGGAGANVLTF | TRBJ2-6 | . | 14 | . | TRBV30
TGTGCCAGCAGTCGCGTAGGGGAAGGAGCAGATACGCAGTATTTT | CASSRVGEGADTQYF | TRBJ2-3 | . | 15 | . | TRBV27
TGTGCCAGCAGCCCGAAACGACAGGGGATTCGTGCTGGAAACACCATATATTTT | CASSPKRQGIRAGNTIYF | TRBJ1-3 | TRBD1 | 18 | . | TRBV7-9
TGTGCCAGCAGCTTATCTGGGGGACAGGGCCTTAATGAGCAGTTCTTC | CASSLSGGQGLNEQFF | TRBJ2-1 | TRBD1 | 16 | . | TRBV11-2
TGTGCCAGCAGGGATCGACAGGGTAGTTCCGGGGAGCTGTTTTTT | CASRDRQGSSGELFF | TRBJ2-2 | TRBD1 | 15 | . | TRBV2
TGTGCCAGCAGCTTTGGCCTTACCTACGAGCAGTACTTC | CASSFGLTYEQYF | TRBJ2-7 | . | 13 | . | TRBV7-9
TGTGCCAGCAGCCGCCGGGGGATACGGACTAGCGGATACAATGAGCAGTTCTTC | CASSRRGIRTSGYNEQFF | TRBJ2-1 | TRBD2 | 18 | . | TRBV7-2
TGTGCCAGCAGAGGGGGTGGCAATCAGCCCCAGCATTTT | CASRGGGNQPQHF | TRBJ1-5 | . | 13 | . | TRBV2
TGCGCCAGCAGCGGACTAGCGGGCCGCTCCTACAATGAGCAGTTCTTC | CASSGLAGRSYNEQFF | TRBJ2-1 | TRBD2 | 16 | . | TRBV5-1
TGTGCCAGCAGCCAAAGTCCCCAGGCTTTCTTT | CASSQSPQAFF | TRBJ1-1 | . | 11 | once | TRBV13
TGTGCCAGCAGCTTACGAGGGATGGAGCAGTTCTTC | CASSLRGMEQFF | TRBJ2-1 | . | 12 | . | TRBV7-2
TGTGCCAGTAGTTGGGGCAAATATAGCAATCAGCCCCAGCATTTT | CASSWGKYSNQPQHF | TRBJ1-5 | . | 15 | . | TRBV19
TGTGCCAGCAGCTCCGGACAGTACGAGCAGTACTTC | CASSSGQYEQYF | TRBJ2-7 | . | 12 | . | TRBV7-9
TGTGCCAGCAGCCGGACGACAGGGGACCAGCCCCAGCATTTT | CASSRTTGDQPQHF | TRBJ1-5 | TRBD1 | 14 | . | TRBV5-5
TGTGCCAGCAGCGTAAGCGGCACAGATACGCAGTATTTT | CASSVSGTDTQYF | TRBJ2-3 | . | 13 | . | TRBV9
TGCGCCAGCAGCTTGGGGAGGGGTGCCCTCTCCTACGAGCAGTACTTC | CASSLGRGALSYEQYF | TRBJ2-7 | . | 16 | . | TRBV5-1
TGTGCCAGCAGTTACGCACTAAACACTGAAGCTTTCTTT | CASSYALNTEAFF | TRBJ1-1 | . | 13 | . | TRBV6-5
TGCAGCGTTGGGGCTAGCGGCCAAGAGACCCAGTACTTC | CSVGASGQETQYF | TRBJ2-5 | TRBD2 | 13 | . | TRBV29-1
TGTGCCAGCAGTTTCGCAGGGGTTTCTGGCTACACCTTC | CASSFAGVSGYTF | TRBJ1-2 | . | 13 | . | TRBV6-5
TGTGCCAGCAGCTTAGCGAACAGTGGGGGCCAAGATACGCAGTATTTT | CASSLANSGGQDTQYF | TRBJ2-3 | . | 16 | . | TRBV7-8